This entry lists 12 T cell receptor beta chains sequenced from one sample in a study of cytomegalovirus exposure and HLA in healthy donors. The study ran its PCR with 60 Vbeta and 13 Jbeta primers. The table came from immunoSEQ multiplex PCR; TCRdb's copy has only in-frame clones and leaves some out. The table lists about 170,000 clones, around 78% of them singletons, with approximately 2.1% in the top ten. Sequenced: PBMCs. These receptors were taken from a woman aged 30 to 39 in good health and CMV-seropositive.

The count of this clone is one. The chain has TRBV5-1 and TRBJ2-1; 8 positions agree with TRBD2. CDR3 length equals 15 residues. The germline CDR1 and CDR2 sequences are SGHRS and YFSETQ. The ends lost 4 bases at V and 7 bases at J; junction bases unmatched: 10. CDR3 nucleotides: TGCGCCAGCAGCCCCCGGACTAGCTTAGGGAATGAGCAGTTCTTC. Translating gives CASSPRTSLGNEQFF.

CDR3 DNA sequence: TGTGCCAGCAGCTTACAGGGGGTAGACTATGGCTACACCTTC. Its protein is CASSLQGVDYGYTF. The rearrangement uses TRBV7-9 and TRBJ1-2, with 7 bases that match TRBD1. This CDR3 is 14 amino acids long. Trimming removed 2 bases from V and 3 bases from J; junction bases left unmatched: 3. Germline V gene data show CDR1 as SEHNR and CDR2 as FQNEAQ (reference sequence).

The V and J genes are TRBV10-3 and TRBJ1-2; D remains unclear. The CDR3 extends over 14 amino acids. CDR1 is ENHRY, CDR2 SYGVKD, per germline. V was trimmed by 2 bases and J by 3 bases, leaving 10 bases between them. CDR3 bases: TGTGCCATCAGTGAGCGGGGATCGGACTATGGCTACACCTTC. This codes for CAISERGSDYGYTF.

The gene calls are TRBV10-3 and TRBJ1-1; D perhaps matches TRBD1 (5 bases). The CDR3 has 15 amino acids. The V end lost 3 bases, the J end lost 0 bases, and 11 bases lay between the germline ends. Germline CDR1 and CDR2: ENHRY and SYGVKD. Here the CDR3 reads CAISEFTGMNTEAFF. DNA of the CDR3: TGTGCCATCAGTGAATTTACAGGCATGAACACTGAAGCTTTCTTT.

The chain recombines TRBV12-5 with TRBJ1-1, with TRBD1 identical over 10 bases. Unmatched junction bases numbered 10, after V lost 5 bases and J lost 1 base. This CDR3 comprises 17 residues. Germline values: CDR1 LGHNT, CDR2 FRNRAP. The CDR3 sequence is CASGDGDRGFENTEAFF. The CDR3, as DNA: TGTGCTAGTGGTGACGGGGACAGGGGATTCGAGAACACTGAAGCTTTCTTT.

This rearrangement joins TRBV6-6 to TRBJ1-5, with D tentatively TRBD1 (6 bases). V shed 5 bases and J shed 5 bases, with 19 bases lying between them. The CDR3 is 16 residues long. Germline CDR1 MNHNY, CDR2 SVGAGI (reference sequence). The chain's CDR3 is CASSTYGQGTDQPQHF. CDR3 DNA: TGTGCCAGCAGTACCTACGGGCAGGGGACCGATCAGCCCCAGCATTTT.

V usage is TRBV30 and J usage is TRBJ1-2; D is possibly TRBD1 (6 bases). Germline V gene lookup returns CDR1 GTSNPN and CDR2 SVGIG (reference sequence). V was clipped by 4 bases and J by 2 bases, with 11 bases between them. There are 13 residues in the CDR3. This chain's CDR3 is CAWTPGTNYGYTF. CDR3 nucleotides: TGTGCCTGGACTCCCGGGACAAACTATGGCTACACCTTC.

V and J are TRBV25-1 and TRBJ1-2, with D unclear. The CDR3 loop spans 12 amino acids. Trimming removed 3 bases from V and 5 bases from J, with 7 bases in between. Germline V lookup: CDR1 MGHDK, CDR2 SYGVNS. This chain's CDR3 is CASSDSGYGYTF. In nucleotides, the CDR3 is TGTGCCAGCAGTGATTCAGGTTATGGCTACACCTTC.

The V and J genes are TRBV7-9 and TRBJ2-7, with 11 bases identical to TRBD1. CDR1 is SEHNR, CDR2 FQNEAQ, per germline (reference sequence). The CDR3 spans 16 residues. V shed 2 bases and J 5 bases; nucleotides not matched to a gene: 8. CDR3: CASSLKVLDRGHEQYF. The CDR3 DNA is TGTGCCAGCAGCTTAAAGGTGTTGGACAGGGGGCACGAGCAGTACTTC.

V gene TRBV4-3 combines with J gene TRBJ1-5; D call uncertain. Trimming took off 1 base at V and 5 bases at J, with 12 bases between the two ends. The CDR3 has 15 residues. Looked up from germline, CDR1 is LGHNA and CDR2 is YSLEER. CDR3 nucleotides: TGCGCCAGCAGCCAAGTCAGGAGGGCAGATCAGCCCCAGCATTTT. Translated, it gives CASSQVRRADQPQHF.

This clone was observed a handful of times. Here the CDR3 reads CASRVWDTNQPQHF. Here the CDR3 DNA reads TGTGCCAGCAGAGTATGGGACACAAATCAGCCCCAGCATTTT. The V call is TRBV6-6, the J call TRBJ1-5; possible D gene TRBD1, 6 bases. The CDR3 length is 14 residues. CDR1 and CDR2 (germline): MNHNY, SVGAGI (reference sequence). V lost 6 bases and J 4 bases, leaving 13 bases between the germline ends.

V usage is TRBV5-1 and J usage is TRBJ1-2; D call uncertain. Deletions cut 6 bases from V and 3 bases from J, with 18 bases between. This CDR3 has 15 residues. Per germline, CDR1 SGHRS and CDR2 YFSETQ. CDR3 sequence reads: CASNDVRGGDYGYTF. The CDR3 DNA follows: TGCGCCAGCAACGACGTCCGGGGAGGTGACTATGGCTACACCTTC.